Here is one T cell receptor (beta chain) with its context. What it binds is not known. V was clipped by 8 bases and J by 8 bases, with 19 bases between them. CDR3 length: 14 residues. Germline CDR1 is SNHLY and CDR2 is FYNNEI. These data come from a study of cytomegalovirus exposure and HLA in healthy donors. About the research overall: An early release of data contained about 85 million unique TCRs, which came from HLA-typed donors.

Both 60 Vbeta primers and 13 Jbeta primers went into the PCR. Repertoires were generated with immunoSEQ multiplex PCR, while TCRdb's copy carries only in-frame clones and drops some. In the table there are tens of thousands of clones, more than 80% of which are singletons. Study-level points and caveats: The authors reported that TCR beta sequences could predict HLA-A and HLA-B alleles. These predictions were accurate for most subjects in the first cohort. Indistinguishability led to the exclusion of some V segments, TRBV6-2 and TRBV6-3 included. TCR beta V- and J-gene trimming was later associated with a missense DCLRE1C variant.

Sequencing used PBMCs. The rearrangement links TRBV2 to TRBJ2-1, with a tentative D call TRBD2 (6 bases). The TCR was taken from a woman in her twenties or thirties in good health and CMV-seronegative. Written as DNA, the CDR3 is TGTGCCAGCTCCCGGGACTCCTCTCTCGATGAGCAGTTCTTC. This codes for CASSRDSSLDEQFF.